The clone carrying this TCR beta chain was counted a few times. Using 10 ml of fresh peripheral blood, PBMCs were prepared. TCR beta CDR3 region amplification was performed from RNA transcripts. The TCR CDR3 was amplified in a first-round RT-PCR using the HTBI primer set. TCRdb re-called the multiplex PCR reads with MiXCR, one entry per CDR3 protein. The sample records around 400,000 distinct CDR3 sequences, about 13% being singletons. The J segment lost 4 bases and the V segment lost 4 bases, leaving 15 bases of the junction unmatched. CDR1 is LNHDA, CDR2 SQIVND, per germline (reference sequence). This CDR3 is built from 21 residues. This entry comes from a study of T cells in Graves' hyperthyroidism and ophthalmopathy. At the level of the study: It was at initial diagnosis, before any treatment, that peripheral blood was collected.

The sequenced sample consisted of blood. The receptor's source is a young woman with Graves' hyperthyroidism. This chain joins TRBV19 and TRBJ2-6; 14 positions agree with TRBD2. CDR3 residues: CASSTPGLGLAGAPGANVLTF. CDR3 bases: TGTGCCAGTAGTACCCCCGGGTTGGGACTAGCGGGAGCACCAGGGGCCAACGTCCTGACTTTC.